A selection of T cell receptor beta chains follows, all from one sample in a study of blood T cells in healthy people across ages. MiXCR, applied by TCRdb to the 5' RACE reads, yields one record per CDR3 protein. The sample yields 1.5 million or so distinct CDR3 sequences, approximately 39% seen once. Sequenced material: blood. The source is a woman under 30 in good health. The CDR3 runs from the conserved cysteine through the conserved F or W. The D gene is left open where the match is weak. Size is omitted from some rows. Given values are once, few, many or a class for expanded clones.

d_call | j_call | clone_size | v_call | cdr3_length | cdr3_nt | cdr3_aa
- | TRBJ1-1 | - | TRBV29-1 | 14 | TGCAGCGTTGATGGGCTGAGATTGGACACTGAAGCTTTCTTT | CSVDGLRLDTEAFF
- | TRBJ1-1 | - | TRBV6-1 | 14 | TGTGCCAGCATTGTGGGTGGGGGCGGAACTGAAGCTTTCTTT | CASIVGGGGTEAFF
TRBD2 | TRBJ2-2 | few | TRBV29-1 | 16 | TGCAGCGTTCCCCGGACTAGCGGAGAACTCACCGGGGAGCTGTTTTTT | CSVPRTSGELTGELFF
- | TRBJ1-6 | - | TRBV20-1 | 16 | TGCAGTGCTAGAGAACGCCCGGTAGAAGGGAGCTCACCCCTCCACTTT | CSARERPVEGSSPLHF
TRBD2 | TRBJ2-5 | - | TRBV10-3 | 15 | TGTGCCATCAGTACTGGACTAGCGGCCCAAGAGACCCAGTACTTC | CAISTGLAAQETQYF
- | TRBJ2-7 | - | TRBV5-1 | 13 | TGCGCCCCATGGGGGTGGGAGTACGTCGAGCAGTACTTC | CAPWGWEYVEQYF
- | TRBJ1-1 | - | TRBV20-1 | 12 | TGCAGTGCTAGAGTGCAGAACACTGAAGCTTTCTTT | CSARVQNTEAFF
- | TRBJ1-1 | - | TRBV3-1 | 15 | TGTGCCAGCAGCCAAGAGCCGACAGGGAACACTGAAGCTTTCTTT | CASSQEPTGNTEAFF
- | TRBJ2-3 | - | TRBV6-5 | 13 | TGTGCCAGCAAGGGCCCAGGGCTAGATACGCAGTATTTT | CASKGPGLDTQYF
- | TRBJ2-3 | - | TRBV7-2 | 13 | TGTGCCAGCAGCCTATCTAGCGTAGATACGCAGTATTTT | CASSLSSVDTQYF
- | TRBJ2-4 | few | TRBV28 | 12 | TGTGCCAGCACAGGCGGTCGGAACATTCAGTACTTC | CASTGGRNIQYF
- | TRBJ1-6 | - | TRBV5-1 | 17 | TGCGCCAGCAGCCTGACGGGACAATCTCACTATGATTCACCCCTCCACTTT | CASSLTGQSHYDSPLHF
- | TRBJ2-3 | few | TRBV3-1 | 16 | TGTGCCAGCAGCCAAGAAGGCCAGGGGAGCACAGATACGCAGTATTTT | CASSQEGQGSTDTQYF
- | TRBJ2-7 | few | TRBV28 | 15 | TGTGCCAGCAGGATCGACAGCCTCACCTACAATGAGCAGTACTTC | CASRIDSLTYNEQYF
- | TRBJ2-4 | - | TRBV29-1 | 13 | TGCAGCGTTGGAGGCCCCCTACTAACCATTCAGTACTTC | CSVGGPLLTIQYF
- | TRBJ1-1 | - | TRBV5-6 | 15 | TGTGCCAGCAGCTTAGAGCCGCCTGAGAACACTGAAGCTTTCTTT | CASSLEPPENTEAFF
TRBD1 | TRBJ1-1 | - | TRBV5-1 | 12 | TGCGCCGGTCCGGACAGGGTCTCTGAAGCTTTCTTT | CAGPDRVSEAFF
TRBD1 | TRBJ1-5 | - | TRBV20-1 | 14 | TGCAGTGCTAGAGCCGACAGGGAAAATCAGCCCCAGCATTTT | CSARADRENQPQHF
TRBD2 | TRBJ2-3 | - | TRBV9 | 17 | TGTGCCAGCAGCGTAGGGGGCGGGGGGCCGAGCACAGATACGCAGTATTTT | CASSVGGGGPSTDTQYF
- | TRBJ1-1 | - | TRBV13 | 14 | TGTGCCAACAGCTTAGGCCAGGCGAACACTGAAGCTTTCTTT | CANSLGQANTEAFF
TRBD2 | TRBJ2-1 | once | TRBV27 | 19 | TGTGCCAGCAGTTTTGTCCTAGCGGGAGCCGCCCCCCTATACAATGAGCAGTTCTTC | CASSFVLAGAAPLYNEQFF
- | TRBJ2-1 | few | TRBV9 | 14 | TGTGCCAGCAGCGACGGGGCTCTGAACAATGAGCAGTTCTTC | CASSDGALNNEQFF
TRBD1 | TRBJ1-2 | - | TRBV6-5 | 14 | TGTGCCAGCAGTTACCAAACAGGGGACTATGGCTACACCTTC | CASSYQTGDYGYTF
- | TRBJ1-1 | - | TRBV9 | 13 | TGTGCCAGCAGCGGAGGGTCCAACACTGAAGCTTTCTTT | CASSGGSNTEAFF
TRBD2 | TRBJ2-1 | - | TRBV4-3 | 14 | TGCGCCACCTTATCTAGCGGGGCGTACAATGAGCAGTTCTTC | CATLSSGAYNEQFF
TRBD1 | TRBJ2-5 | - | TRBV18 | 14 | TGTGCCAGCTCATCTTGGGACAGTCAAGAGACCCAGTACTTC | CASSSWDSQETQYF
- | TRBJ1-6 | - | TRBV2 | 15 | TGTGCCAGCAGTGAAGCGCTTCGTCCAGATTCACCCCTCCACTTT | CASSEALRPDSPLHF
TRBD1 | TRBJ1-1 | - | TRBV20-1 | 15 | TGCAGTGCTAGAGATCCAGGGGGAAATGACGCTGAAGCTTTCTTT | CSARDPGGNDAEAFF
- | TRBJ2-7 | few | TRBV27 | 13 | TGTGCCAGCGGAAGAACAGGGAACTACGAGCAGTACTTC | CASGRTGNYEQYF
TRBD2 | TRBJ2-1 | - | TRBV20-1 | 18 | TGCAGTGCACGACAAACTAGCGGGAGAGCCCTGATCTACAATGAGCAGTTCTTC | CSARQTSGRALIYNEQFF
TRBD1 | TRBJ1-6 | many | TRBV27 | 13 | TGTGCCAGCAGGGGACAGGGAAATTCACCCCTCCACTTT | CASRGQGNSPLHF
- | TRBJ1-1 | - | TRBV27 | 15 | TGTGCCAGCAGTTTTCTCCAGGACGGAAACACTGAAGCTTTCTTT | CASSFLQDGNTEAFF
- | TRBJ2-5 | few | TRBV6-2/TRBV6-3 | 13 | TGTGCCAGCAGTTACCAAGGGTTGGAGACCCAGTACTTC | CASSYQGLETQYF
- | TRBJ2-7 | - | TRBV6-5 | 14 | TGTGCCAGCAGTTACTCTCGAGCACAATACGAGCAGTACTTC | CASSYSRAQYEQYF
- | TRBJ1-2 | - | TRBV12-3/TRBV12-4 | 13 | TGTGCCAGCAGGCCGCTTTCTAACTATGGCTACACCTTC | CASRPLSNYGYTF